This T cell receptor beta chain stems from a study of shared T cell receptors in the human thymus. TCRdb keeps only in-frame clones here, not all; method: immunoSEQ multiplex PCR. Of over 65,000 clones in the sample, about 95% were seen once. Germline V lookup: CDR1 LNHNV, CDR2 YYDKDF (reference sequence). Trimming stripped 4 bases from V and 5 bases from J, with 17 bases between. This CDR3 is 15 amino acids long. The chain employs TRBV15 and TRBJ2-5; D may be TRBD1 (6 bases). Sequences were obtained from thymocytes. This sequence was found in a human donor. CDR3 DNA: TGTGCCACCAGCAAGTCACAGGGTTTTAGGGAGACCCAGTACTTC. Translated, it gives CATSKSQGFRETQYF. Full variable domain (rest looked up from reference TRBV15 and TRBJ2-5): DAMVIQNPRYQVTQFGKPVTLSCSQTLNHNVMYWYQQKSSQAPKLLFHYYDKDFNNEADTPDNFQSRRPNTSFCFLDIRSPGLGDTAMYLCATSKSQGFRETQYFGPGTRLLVL.